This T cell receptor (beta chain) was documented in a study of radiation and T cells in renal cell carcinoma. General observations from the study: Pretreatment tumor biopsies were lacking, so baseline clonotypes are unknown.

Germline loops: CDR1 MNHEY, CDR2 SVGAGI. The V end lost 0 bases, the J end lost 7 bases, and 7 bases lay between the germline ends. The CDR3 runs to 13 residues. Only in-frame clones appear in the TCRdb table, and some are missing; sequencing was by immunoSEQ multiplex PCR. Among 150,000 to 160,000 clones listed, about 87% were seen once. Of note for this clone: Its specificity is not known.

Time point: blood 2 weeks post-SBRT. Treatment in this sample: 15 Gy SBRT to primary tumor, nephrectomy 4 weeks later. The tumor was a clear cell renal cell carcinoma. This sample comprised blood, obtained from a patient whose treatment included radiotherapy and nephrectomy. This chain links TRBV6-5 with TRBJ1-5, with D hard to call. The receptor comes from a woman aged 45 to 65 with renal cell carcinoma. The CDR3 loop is CASSYSHDQPQHF. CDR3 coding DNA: TGTGCCAGCAGTTACTCACATGACCAGCCCCAGCATTTT.